This T cell receptor beta chain was sequenced for a study of shared clonotypes between healthy human individuals. Background on the study: Three plates were used per donor for CD4 naive, three for CD4 memory, two for CD8 naive and one for CD8 memory.

Naive CD8 cells, CD45RO-negative and positively selected for CCR7, excluded terminally differentiated effector memory CD45RA+ cells. Study results and limitations: With a handful of donors compared, roughly 4.9% of naive CD4 clonotypes were shared. Researchers sampled blood only, noting tissue repertoires likely differ.

For this clone: What it binds is unknown.

Every immunoSEQ plate was one replicate of a subset's evenly spread DNA. The repertoire was sequenced with immunoSEQ multiplex PCR; TCRdb's copy has only in-frame clones and lacks some. The sample lists 2 million to 2.5 million clones, 93% occurring once. V lost 1 base and J lost 8, with 14 bases in between. CDR3 length: 15 residues. Germline V gene sequence: CDR1 MNHEY, CDR2 SMNVEV (reference sequence). This clonotype originated in a man between 18 and 35 years old in good health. Some clones in this sample may be carry-over from other donors' samples. The genes are TRBV27 and TRBJ1-4, with D hard to call. The sequencing sample was made of naive CD8+ T cells from PBMCs. CDR3 in DNA: TGTGCCAGCAGTTTATTGGGCAATCCCCAAGAAAAACTGTTTTTT. Translating gives CASSLLGNPQEKLFF.